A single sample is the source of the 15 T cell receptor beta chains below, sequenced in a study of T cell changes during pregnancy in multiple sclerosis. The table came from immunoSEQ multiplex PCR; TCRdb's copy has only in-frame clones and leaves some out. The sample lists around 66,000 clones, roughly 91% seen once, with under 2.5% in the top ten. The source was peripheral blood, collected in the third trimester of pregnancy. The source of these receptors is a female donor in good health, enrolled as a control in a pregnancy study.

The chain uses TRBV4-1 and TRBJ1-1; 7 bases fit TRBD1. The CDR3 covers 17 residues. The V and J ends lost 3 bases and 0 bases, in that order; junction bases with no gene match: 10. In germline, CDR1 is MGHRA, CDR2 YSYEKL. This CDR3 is CASSHNPGQIMNTEAFF. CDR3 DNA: TGCGCCAGCAGCCACAACCCGGGACAGATCATGAACACTGAAGCTTTCTTT.

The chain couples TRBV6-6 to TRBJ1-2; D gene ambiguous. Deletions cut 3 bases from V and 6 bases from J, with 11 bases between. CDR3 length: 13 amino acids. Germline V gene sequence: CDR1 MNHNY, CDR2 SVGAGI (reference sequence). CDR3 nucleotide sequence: TGTGCCAGCAGTTATGGTTTGTCGGATGGCTACACCTTC. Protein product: CASSYGLSDGYTF.

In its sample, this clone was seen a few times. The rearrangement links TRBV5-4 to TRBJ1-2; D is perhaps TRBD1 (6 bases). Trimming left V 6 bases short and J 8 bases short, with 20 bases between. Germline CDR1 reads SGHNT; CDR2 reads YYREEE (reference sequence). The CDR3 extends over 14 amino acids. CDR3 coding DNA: TGTGCCAGCACCAACCAGGGGACGCAGAAAGGCTACACCTTC. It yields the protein CASTNQGTQKGYTF.

DNA of the CDR3: TGTGCCTGGAGTTCGGGGAACTATGGCTACACCTTC. Protein: CAWSSGNYGYTF. This sequence joins TRBV30 and TRBJ1-2, with D uncertain. Germline CDR1 and CDR2: GTSNPN and SVGIG (reference sequence). The CDR3 totals 12 residues. Trimming cost V 2 bases and J 2 bases, with 6 bases left between them. The full variable domain, with the rest looked up from reference TRBV30 and TRBJ1-2, is SQTIHQWPATLVQPVGSPLSLECTVEGTSNPNLYWYRQAAGRGLQLLFYSVGIGQISSEVPQNLSASRPQDRQFILSSKKLLLSDSGFYLCAWSSGNYGYTFGSGTRLTVV.

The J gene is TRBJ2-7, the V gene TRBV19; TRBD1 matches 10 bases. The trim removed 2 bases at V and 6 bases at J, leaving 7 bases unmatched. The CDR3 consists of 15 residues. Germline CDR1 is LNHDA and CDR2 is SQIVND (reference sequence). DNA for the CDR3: TGTGCCAGTAGTATAACCCCCGGGACAGGGGCCGAGCAGTACTTC. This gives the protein CASSITPGTGAEQYF.

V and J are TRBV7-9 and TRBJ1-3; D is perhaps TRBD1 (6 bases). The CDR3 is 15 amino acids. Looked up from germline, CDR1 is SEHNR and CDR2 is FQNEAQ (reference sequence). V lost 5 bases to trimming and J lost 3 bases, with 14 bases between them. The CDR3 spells CASSLGGGLGNTIYF. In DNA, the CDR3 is TGTGCCAGCAGCCTTGGCGGGGGGCTTGGAAACACCATATATTTT.

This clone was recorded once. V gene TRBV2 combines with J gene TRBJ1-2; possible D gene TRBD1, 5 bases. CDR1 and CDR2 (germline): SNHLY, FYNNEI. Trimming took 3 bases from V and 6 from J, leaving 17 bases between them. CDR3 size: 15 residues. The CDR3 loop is CASSDRQGGSDGYTF. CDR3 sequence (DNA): TGTGCCAGCAGTGATAGGCAGGGCGGTTCCGATGGCTACACCTTC.

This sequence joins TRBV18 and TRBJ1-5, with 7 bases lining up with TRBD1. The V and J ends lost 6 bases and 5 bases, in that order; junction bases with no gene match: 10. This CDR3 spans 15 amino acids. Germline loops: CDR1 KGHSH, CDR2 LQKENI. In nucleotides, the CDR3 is TGTGCCAGCTCCCCTGGTGGGGACAGAGATCAGCCCCAGCATTTT. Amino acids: CASSPGGDRDQPQHF.

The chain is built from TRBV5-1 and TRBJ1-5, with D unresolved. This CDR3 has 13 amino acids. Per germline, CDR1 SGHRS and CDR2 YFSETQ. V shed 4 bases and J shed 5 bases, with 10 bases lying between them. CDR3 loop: CASSPFGDQPQHF. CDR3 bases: TGCGCCAGCAGCCCGTTCGGAGATCAGCCCCAGCATTTT.

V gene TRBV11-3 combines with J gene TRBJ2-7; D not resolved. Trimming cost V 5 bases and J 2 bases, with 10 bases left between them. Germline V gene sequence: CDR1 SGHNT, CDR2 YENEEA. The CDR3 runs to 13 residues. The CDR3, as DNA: TGTGCCAGCAGCCGCCGAGGAACCTACGAGCAGTACTTC. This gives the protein CASSRRGTYEQYF.

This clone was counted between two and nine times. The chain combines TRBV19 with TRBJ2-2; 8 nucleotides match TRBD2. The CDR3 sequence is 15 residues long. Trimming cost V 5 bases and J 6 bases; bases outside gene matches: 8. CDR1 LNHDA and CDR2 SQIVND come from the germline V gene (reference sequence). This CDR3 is CASSPGTRSSGELFF. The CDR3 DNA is TGTGCCAGTAGTCCGGGGACTAGGTCATCCGGGGAGCTGTTTTTT.

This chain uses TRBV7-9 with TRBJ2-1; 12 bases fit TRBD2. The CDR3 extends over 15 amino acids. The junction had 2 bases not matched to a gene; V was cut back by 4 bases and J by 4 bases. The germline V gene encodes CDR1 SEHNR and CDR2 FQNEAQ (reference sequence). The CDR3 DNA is TGTGCCAGCAGCTGGCTAGCGGGAGGGTACAATGAGCAGTTCTTC. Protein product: CASSWLAGGYNEQFF.

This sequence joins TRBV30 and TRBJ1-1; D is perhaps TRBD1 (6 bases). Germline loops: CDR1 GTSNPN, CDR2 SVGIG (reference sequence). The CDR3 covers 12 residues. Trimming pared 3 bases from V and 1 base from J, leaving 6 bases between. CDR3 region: CAWRQGNTEAFF. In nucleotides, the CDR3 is TGTGCCTGGAGACAGGGGAACACTGAAGCTTTCTTT.

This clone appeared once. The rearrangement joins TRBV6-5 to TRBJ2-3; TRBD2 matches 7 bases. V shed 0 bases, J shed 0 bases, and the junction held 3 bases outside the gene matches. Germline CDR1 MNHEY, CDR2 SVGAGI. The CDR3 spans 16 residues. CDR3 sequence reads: CASSYSYGGSTDTQYF. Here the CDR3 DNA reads TGTGCCAGCAGTTACTCGTACGGGGGGAGCACAGATACGCAGTATTTT.

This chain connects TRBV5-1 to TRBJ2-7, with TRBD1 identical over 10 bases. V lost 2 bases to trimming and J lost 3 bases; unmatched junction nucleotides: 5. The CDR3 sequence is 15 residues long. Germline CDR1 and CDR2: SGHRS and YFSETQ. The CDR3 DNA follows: TGCGCCAGCAGCTTCTCCGGGACAGGGGACTACGAGCAGTACTTC. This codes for CASSFSGTGDYEQYF.